What follows is one TCR beta chain and its context. What it binds is not known. The sample comes from a study of cytomegalovirus exposure and HLA in healthy donors. Study-wide points: Sequencing probably produced one cluster of sequence variants that were highly shared. In a later analysis, most CMV-associated TCR beta chains appeared HLA-restricted. For presence/absence analyses, sequencing depth was assumed to be roughly uniform across donors. In a later analysis, parvovirus B19, influenza, CMV and Epstein-Barr virus appeared linked to several top co-occurrence clusters.

Trimming pared 8 bases from V and 10 bases from J, leaving 12 bases between. From germline, CDR1 is MDHEN and CDR2 SYDVKM. CDR3 length: 11 amino acids. PCR employed 60 Vbeta and 13 Jbeta primers. Generated by immunoSEQ multiplex PCR, the TCRdb table keeps only in-frame clones and is missing some. The sample lists approximately 130,000 clones, roughly four fifths occurring once. Specimen: PBMCs. The gene calls are TRBV28 and TRBJ2-1; the D gene is possibly TRBD2 (5 bases). This sequence originates from a middle-aged woman in good health and CMV-seropositive. CDR3 coding DNA: TGTGCCAGCTTAGGACTCCGCGAGCAGTTCTTC. This codes for CASLGLREQFF. Filled out from reference TRBV28 and TRBJ2-1, the complete variable domain reads DVKVTQSSRYLVKRTGEKVFLECVQDMDHENMFWYRQDPGLGLRLIYFSYDVKMKEKGDIPEGYSVSREKKERFSLILESASTNQTSMYLCASLGLREQFFGPGTRLTVL.